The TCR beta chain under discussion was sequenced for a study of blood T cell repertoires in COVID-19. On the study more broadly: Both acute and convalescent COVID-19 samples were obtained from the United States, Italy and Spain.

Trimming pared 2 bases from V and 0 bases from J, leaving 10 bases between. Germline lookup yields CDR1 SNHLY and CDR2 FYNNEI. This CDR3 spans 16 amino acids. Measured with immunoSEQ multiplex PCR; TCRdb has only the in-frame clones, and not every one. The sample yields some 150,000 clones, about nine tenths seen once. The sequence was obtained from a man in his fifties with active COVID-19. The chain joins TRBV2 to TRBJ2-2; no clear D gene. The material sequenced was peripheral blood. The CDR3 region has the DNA TGTGCCAGCAGTGAAATAAGCACTTCGAACACCGGGGAGCTGTTTTTT. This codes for CASSEISTSNTGELFF.